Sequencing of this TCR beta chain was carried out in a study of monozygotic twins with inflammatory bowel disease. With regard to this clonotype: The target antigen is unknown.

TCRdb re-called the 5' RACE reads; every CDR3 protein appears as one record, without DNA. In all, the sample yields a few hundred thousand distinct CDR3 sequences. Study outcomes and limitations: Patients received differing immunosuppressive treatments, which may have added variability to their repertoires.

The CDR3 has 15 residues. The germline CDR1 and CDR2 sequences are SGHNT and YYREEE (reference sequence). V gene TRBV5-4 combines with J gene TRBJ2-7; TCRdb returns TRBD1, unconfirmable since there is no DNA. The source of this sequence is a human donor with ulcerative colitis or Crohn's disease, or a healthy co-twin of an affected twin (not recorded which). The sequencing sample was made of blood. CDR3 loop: CASSTRTGAHYEQYF.